The 21 T cell receptor beta chains presented below share a single source sample, sequenced in a study of technical replicates of blood from a handful of donors. Clones were sequenced by immunoSEQ multiplex PCR, and TCRdb holds only the in-frame ones, with some missing. The sample lists about 80,000 clones; more than 85% were seen once. Sequencing used T cells isolated from PBMCs. These receptors all stem from a human donor in good health.

The chain joins TRBV4-2 to TRBJ2-1; TRBD2 aligns across 8 bases. The V and J ends lost 4 bases and 6 bases, in that order; junction bases with no gene match: 14. Germline CDR1 reads LGHNA; CDR2 reads YNFKEQ. The CDR3 sequence is 17 residues long. The CDR3 bases are TGTGCCAGCAGCCCAATCGCTGAGCGGGAGTTATTCAATGAGCAGTTCTTC. Its translation: CASSPIAERELFNEQFF.

The chain couples TRBV28 to TRBJ2-1; tentatively, D is TRBD1 (5 bases). The V end lost 2 bases, the J end lost 2 bases, and 13 bases lay between the germline ends. Germline V CDR1 and CDR2: MDHEN, SYDVKM. CDR3 size: 16 residues. The CDR3 DNA reads TGTGCCAGCAGTTTACCCCGCTCAGGGACCTACAATGAGCAGTTCTTC. This codes for CASSLPRSGTYNEQFF.

V and J are TRBV6-5 and TRBJ2-7; D gene unclear. Germline CDR1 is MNHEY and CDR2 is SVGAGI. The CDR3 loop spans 13 amino acids. Trimming pared 5 bases from V and 3 bases from J, leaving 11 bases between. CDR3 coding DNA: TGTGCCAGCAGTATAGAAAAGTACTACGAGCAGTACTTC. Encoded protein: CASSIEKYYEQYF.

This clone has just one count. V gene TRBV6-6 combines with J gene TRBJ2-5, with TRBD2 matching over 10 bases. The CDR3 consists of 16 residues. Trimming took 3 bases from V and 5 from J; bases not matched to a gene: 9. CDR1 is MNHNY and CDR2 is SVGAGI in the germline V gene (reference sequence). The CDR3 DNA reads TGTGCCAGCAGTTATTCGGCTAGCGGGAGAGGGGAGACCCAGTACTTC. Its protein is CASSYSASGRGETQYF.

The V call is TRBV7-2, the J call TRBJ1-4, with D possibly being TRBD1 (5 bases). Germline CDR1 reads SGHTA; CDR2 reads FQGNSA. The CDR3 contains 17 residues. V shed 3 bases and J shed 8 bases, with 22 bases lying between them. The CDR3 reads CASSFIQTRAVEEKLFF. The CDR3, as DNA: TGTGCCAGCAGCTTCATACAGACCAGGGCGGTGGAGGAAAAACTGTTTTTT.

The chain joins TRBV5-1 to TRBJ2-1; tentatively, D is TRBD1 (5 bases). Germline CDR1 reads SGHRS; CDR2 reads YFSETQ. Trimming stripped 6 bases from V and 0 bases from J, with 10 bases between. The length of the CDR3 is 14 residues. The CDR3 region is CASTRTNSYNEQFF. Written as DNA, the CDR3 is TGCGCCAGCACCCGGACAAACTCCTACAATGAGCAGTTCTTC.

The chain combines TRBV5-5 with TRBJ1-1; D not resolved. Germline assignment: CDR1 SGHKS and CDR2 YYEKEE (reference sequence). Trimming left V 0 bases short and J 5 bases short, with 8 bases between. The CDR3 consists of 13 residues. The CDR3 here is CASSLGQVTEAFF. In DNA, the CDR3 is TGTGCCAGCAGCTTGGGGCAGGTGACTGAAGCTTTCTTT.

The CDR3 region is CASSLGSGTTEAFF. For the CDR3, the DNA is TGCGCCAGCAGCTTGGGCTCAGGCACCACTGAAGCTTTCTTT. The chain links TRBV5-1 to TRBJ1-1; D is unclear. CDR3 length: 14 amino acids. The V gene lost 0 bases and the J gene lost 4 bases, with 10 bases spanning the gap. Germline loops: CDR1 SGHRS, CDR2 YFSETQ.

The chain combines TRBV30 with TRBJ2-5, with a possible D match to TRBD2 (6 bases). CDR1 GTSNPN and CDR2 SVGIG come from the germline V gene (reference sequence). This CDR3 contains 12 residues. Trimming took 2 bases from V and 4 from J, leaving 8 bases between them. The CDR3 nucleotides read TGTGCCTGGAGTTTCGGGAGAGAGACCCAGTACTTC. It translates to CAWSFGRETQYF.

The J gene is TRBJ1-3, the V gene TRBV28; D remains unclear. CDR1 is MDHEN, CDR2 SYDVKM, per germline. V lost 5 bases to trimming and J lost 1 base, with 12 bases between them. This CDR3 region has 15 residues. CDR3 sequence (DNA): TGTGCCAGCAGTCCTCCGTCGGGTTCTGGAAACACCATATATTTT. This encodes CASSPPSGSGNTIYF.

The rearrangement joins TRBV2 to TRBJ1-2, with TRBD1 identical over 9 bases. V shed 2 bases and J 4 bases; nucleotides not matched to a gene: 2. The germline CDR1 and CDR2 sequences are SNHLY and FYNNEI. This CDR3 contains 14 residues. This CDR3 is CASSEWGQGYGYTF. As DNA, the CDR3 is TGTGCCAGCAGTGAATGGGGACAGGGCTATGGCTACACCTTC.

V is TRBV5-1 and J is TRBJ2-2, with TRBD2 identical over 13 bases. This CDR3 region has 14 residues. CDR1 is SGHRS, CDR2 YFSETQ, per germline. Trimming at V came to 6 bases and at J to 8 bases, leaving 4 bases not matched to a gene. The CDR3 DNA follows: TGCGCCAGCAAGGAGGGACTAGCGGGAGGGGAGCTGTTTTTT. This encodes CASKEGLAGGELFF. The full variable domain, its missing parts supplied by reference TRBV5-1 and TRBJ2-2, is KAGVTQTPRYLIKTRGQQVTLSCSPISGHRSVSWYQQTPGQGLQFLFEYFSETQRNKGNFPGRFSGRQFSNSRSEMNVSTLELGDSALYLCASKEGLAGGELFFGEGSRLTVL.

The chain employs TRBV4-2 and TRBJ2-7; D might be TRBD1 (6 bases). Germline CDR1 reads LGHNA; CDR2 reads YNFKEQ. V shed 4 bases and J shed 4 bases, with 14 bases lying between them. The CDR3 consists of 14 residues. CDR3 sequence: CASSLNGRGYEQYF. Written as DNA, the CDR3 is TGTGCCAGCAGCCTCAATGGCAGGGGTTACGAGCAGTACTTC.

J is TRBJ2-3 and V is TRBV30; D is perhaps TRBD1 (6 bases). Looked up from germline, CDR1 is GTSNPN and CDR2 is SVGIG (reference sequence). V was clipped by 5 bases and J by 2 bases, with 8 bases between them. The CDR3 is made up of 12 amino acids. CDR3 sequence: CAWGQFTDTQYF. The CDR3 DNA reads as TGTGCCTGGGGACAGTTCACAGATACGCAGTATTTT. Variable domain in full (rest from reference TRBV30 and TRBJ2-3): SQTIHQWPATLVQPVGSPLSLECTVEGTSNPNLYWYRQAAGRGLQLLFYSVGIGQISSEVPQNLSASRPQDRQFILSSKKLLLSDSGFYLCAWGQFTDTQYFGPGTRLTVL.

The chain links TRBV30 to TRBJ2-7, with TRBD1 identical over 7 bases. Germline values: CDR1 GTSNPN, CDR2 SVGIG (reference sequence). The CDR3 runs to 13 residues. Trimming took 0 bases from V and 6 from J; bases not matched to a gene: 5. Here the CDR3 DNA reads TGTGCCTGGAGTGTACGGACAGGCACCGAGCAGTACTTC. It is translated as CAWSVRTGTEQYF.

This clone came up once. The genes are TRBV7-2 and TRBJ1-2; tentatively, D is TRBD1 (5 bases). The CDR3 runs to 13 residues. From germline, CDR1 is SGHTA and CDR2 FQGNSA. V was pared by 5 bases and J by 2 bases, with 9 bases between. The CDR3 region has the DNA TGTGCCAGCAGCCAGACAGTGAACTATGGCTACACCTTC. It is translated as CASSQTVNYGYTF.

The chain recombines TRBV11-3 with TRBJ1-2; 10 bases match TRBD1. The CDR3 spans 13 residues. The ends lost 3 bases at V and 8 bases at J; junction bases unmatched: 3. Germline CDR1 and CDR2: SGHNT and YENEEA. CDR3 region: CASSLTGGRGYTF. In nucleotides, the CDR3 is TGTGCCAGCAGCTTGACAGGGGGCCGAGGCTACACCTTC.

The chain is built from TRBV5-5 and TRBJ2-5; a weak D match, TRBD2 (6 bases). CDR1 and CDR2 from the germline V gene are SGHKS and YYEKEE (reference sequence). Deletions cut 3 bases from V and 3 bases from J, with 27 bases between. This CDR3 region has 19 residues. The CDR3 DNA reads TGTGCCAGCAGCTCGCGGCCGCTACAGACTAGTTGGGGGGAAGAGACCCAGTACTTC. It yields the protein CASSSRPLQTSWGEETQYF. Drawing the rest from reference TRBV5-5 and TRBJ2-5, the complete variable domain is DAGVTQSPTHLIKTRGQQVTLRCSPISGHKSVSWYQQVLGQGPQFIFQYYEKEERGRGNFPDRFSARQFPNYSSELNVNALLLGDSALYLCASSSRPLQTSWGEETQYFGPGTRLLVL.

The V and J genes are TRBV4-2 and TRBJ2-1; TRBD2 matches at 8 bases. The CDR3 has 15 residues. Germline CDR1 and CDR2: LGHNA and YNFKEQ. V trimming: 2 bases; J trimming: 6 bases; junction bases outside the gene matches: 6. CDR3 amino acids: CASSQNDGTSNEQFF. The CDR3, as DNA: TGTGCCAGCAGCCAAAACGACGGGACTAGCAATGAGCAGTTCTTC.

The CDR3 DNA reads TGTGCCAGCCACAGGGGGCTCAGTGGCTACACCTTC. It encodes CASHRGLSGYTF. The chain joins TRBV6-5 to TRBJ1-2; TRBD1 agrees at 9 bases. Germline lookup yields CDR1 MNHEY and CDR2 SVGAGI. Trimming at V came to 8 bases and at J to 7 bases, leaving 5 bases not matched to a gene. The CDR3 has 12 amino acids.

The chain joins TRBV11-2 to TRBJ1-5; D possibly corresponds to TRBD1 (5 bases). The CDR3 is made up of 13 amino acids. The germline CDR1 and CDR2 sequences are SGHAT and FQNNGV. V was shortened by 0 bases and J by 11 bases, with 11 bases between the two germline ends. CDR3 amino acids: CASSLEGGRAQHF. DNA for the CDR3: TGTGCCAGCAGCTTAGAGGGGGGGAGGGCCCAGCATTTT.